Each of the 26 T cell receptor beta chains below was sequenced from the same sample in a study of blood T cell repertoires in COVID-19. Produced via immunoSEQ multiplex PCR; TCRdb's table is partial and in-frame only. The sample shows about 70,000 clones, 88% of them seen only once. The sample comprised peripheral blood. These receptors originate from a human donor in a cohort sampled during active COVID-19.

This sequence joins TRBV10-3 and TRBJ1-4, with 7 nucleotides matching TRBD1. The J segment lost 0 bases and the V segment lost 6 bases, leaving 16 bases of the junction unmatched. CDR3 size: 19 residues. The germline gives CDR1 ENHRY, CDR2 SYGVKD. The CDR3 nucleotides read TGTGCCATCAGAAACCTAGTCGGGACAGCTTTCGCAACTAATGAAAAACTGTTTTTT. Translated, it gives CAIRNLVGTAFATNEKLFF.

The rearrangement joins TRBV18 to TRBJ1-2; 11 bases fit TRBD1. This CDR3 is built from 15 residues. V shed 2 bases, J shed 2 bases, and the junction held 1 base outside the gene matches. Looked up from germline, CDR1 is KGHSH and CDR2 is LQKENI. The CDR3 loop reads CASSPRTGGNYGYTF. The DNA for the CDR3 is TGTGCCAGCTCACCAAGGACAGGGGGCAACTATGGCTACACCTTC.

The chain has TRBV5-4 and TRBJ2-7; 8 bases fit TRBD1. V dropped 7 bases and J dropped 6; count of bases not matched to a gene: 6. CDR3 size: 12 residues. Germline V gene sequence: CDR1 SGHNT, CDR2 YYREEE (reference sequence). The CDR3 DNA follows: TGTGCCAGCGCCACAACAGGGGGCGAGCAGTACTTC. It encodes CASATTGGEQYF.

The J gene is TRBJ1-2, the V gene TRBV18; 7 nucleotides align to TRBD1. V trimming: 2 bases; J trimming: 1 base; junction bases outside the gene matches: 4. The length of the CDR3 is 15 residues. Germline V gene lookup returns CDR1 KGHSH and CDR2 LQKENI. CDR3 sequence (DNA): TGTGCCAGCTCACCAGGGACAGAAATTAACTATGGCTACACCTTC. Its protein is CASSPGTEINYGYTF.

The gene calls are TRBV6-6 and TRBJ1-4; tentative D call: TRBD1 (5 bases). The germline V gene has CDR1 MNHNY and CDR2 SVGAGI (reference sequence). This CDR3 has 16 residues. The V end was cut by 5 bases, the J end by 5 bases, with 18 bases between. The CDR3 region has the DNA TGTGCCAGCAGTCCGGCAGTCGTTGGGGGGAATGAAAAACTGTTTTTT. Encoded protein: CASSPAVVGGNEKLFF.

This chain uses TRBV10-2 with TRBJ2-2, with 8 bases fitting TRBD2. The V gene's germline CDR1 is WSHSY and CDR2 SAAADI. This CDR3 has 15 residues. With 4 bases clipped from V and 6 bases from J, the junction kept 7 bases outside the gene matches. CDR3 region: CASSGSGLGSGELFF. The DNA for the CDR3 is TGCGCCAGCAGTGGTTCGGGACTAGGTTCCGGGGAGCTGTTTTTT.

The chain's CDR3 is CASSLAGTGDYGYTF. The CDR3 DNA is TGTGCCAGCAGCTTGGCCGGGACAGGTGACTATGGCTACACCTTC. This rearrangement joins TRBV13 to TRBJ1-2; 8 positions match TRBD1. This CDR3 comprises 15 residues. Germline CDR1 and CDR2: PRHDT and FYEKMQ (reference sequence). Trimming cost V 3 bases and J 3 bases; bases outside gene matches: 6. Supplemented by reference TRBV13 and TRBJ1-2, the full variable domain reads AAGVIQSPRHLIKEKRETATLKCYPIPRHDTVYWYQQGPGQDPQFLISFYEKMQSDKGSIPDRFSAQQFSDYHSELNMSSLELGDSALYFCASSLAGTGDYGYTFGSGTRLTVV.

The count of this clone is one. The CDR3 DNA reads TGTGCCAGCAGCCGTACAGGGGCCTATGGCTACACCTTC. Translated: CASSRTGAYGYTF. The rearrangement links TRBV28 to TRBJ1-2; 7 positions agree with TRBD1. J lost 4 bases, V lost 6 bases, and 5 bases had no gene match. The V gene's germline CDR1 is MDHEN and CDR2 SYDVKM. This CDR3 is 13 amino acids long.

This chain connects TRBV6-5 to TRBJ1-1; D is undetermined. Germline loops: CDR1 MNHEY, CDR2 SVGAGI. The CDR3 is made up of 12 amino acids. V shed 7 bases and J shed 0 bases, with 6 bases lying between them. The CDR3 nucleotides are TGTGCCAGCACAGGCTTGAACACTGAAGCTTTCTTT. It encodes CASTGLNTEAFF.

This CDR3 is CASSLGAGRAENEQFF. For the CDR3, the DNA is TGTGCCAGCAGCTTAGGGGCCGGGAGGGCCGAAAATGAGCAGTTCTTC. This rearrangement joins TRBV7-9 to TRBJ2-1; 8 nucleotides match TRBD2. In germline, CDR1 is SEHNR, CDR2 FQNEAQ (reference sequence). The ends lost 1 base at V and 7 bases at J; junction bases unmatched: 9. The CDR3 spans 16 residues. Full variable domain (outside the CDR3, taken from reference TRBV7-9 and TRBJ2-1): DTGVSQNPRHKITKRGQNVTFRCDPISEHNRLYWYRQTLGQGPEFLTYFQNEAQLEKSRLLSDRFSAERPKGSFSTLEIQRTEQGDSAMYLCASSLGAGRAENEQFFGPGTRLTVL.

The chain has TRBV5-1 and TRBJ1-6; 9 bases line up with TRBD1. Germline V gene lookup returns CDR1 SGHRS and CDR2 YFSETQ. The trim removed 5 bases at V and 9 bases at J, leaving 9 bases unmatched. CDR3 size: 15 residues. The CDR3 bases are TGCGCCAGCAGTTCCCGGGACAGGGTAGGTTCACCCCTCCACTTT. Protein sequence: CASSSRDRVGSPLHF.

The chain uses TRBV19 and TRBJ2-7; D unclear. With 5 bases removed from V and 2 bases from J, the gap between germline ends came to 10 bases. The CDR3 contains 13 residues. Germline values: CDR1 LNHDA, CDR2 SQIVND (reference sequence). The CDR3 loop is CASSEVPTYEQYF. The DNA of the CDR3 is TGTGCCAGTAGTGAGGTGCCGACCTACGAGCAGTACTTC.

This clone appeared once. The V and J genes are TRBV11-3 and TRBJ2-1; D perhaps matches TRBD2 (5 bases). The CDR3 totals 14 residues. Trimming removed 5 bases from V and 8 bases from J, with 16 bases in between. Looked up from germline, CDR1 is SGHNT and CDR2 is YENEEA. The DNA of the CDR3 is TGTGCCAGCAGCGCGACGCGGTACGGGGATGAGCAGTTCTTC. Translation: CASSATRYGDEQFF.

This clone showed up just once. The chain uses TRBV5-1 and TRBJ2-1; D is possibly TRBD2 (5 bases). CDR1 and CDR2 (germline): SGHRS, YFSETQ. The CDR3 extends over 15 amino acids. The V and J ends lost 2 bases and 0 bases respectively, with 9 bases between them. The DNA of the CDR3 is TGCGCCAGCAGCTTAGAGGGCTCCTCCTACAATGAGCAGTTCTTC. It yields the protein CASSLEGSSYNEQFF.

This CDR3 is CASSLDGAYEQYV. Here the CDR3 DNA reads TGTGCCAGCAGCTTAGACGGGGCCTACGAGCAGTACGTC. The rearrangement uses TRBV11-1 and TRBJ2-7; TRBD2 is a possible D gene (5 bases). In germline, CDR1 is SGHAT, CDR2 FQDESV (reference sequence). Deletions cut 1 base from V and 2 bases from J, with 6 bases between. This CDR3 has 13 residues.

The V gene is TRBV24-1, the J gene TRBJ2-3; weak D call: TRBD1 (6 bases). CDR1 and CDR2 (germline): KGHDR, SFDVKD. The CDR3 spans 14 residues. V gave up 6 bases and J gave up 0 bases, with 9 bases separating them. In nucleotides, the CDR3 is TGTGCCACCAGTTGGGGGCTTAGCACAGATACGCAGTATTTT. It translates to CATSWGLSTDTQYF.

The CDR3 nucleotides read TGTGCCAGCGGCCCCGGGACTAGCGGGGGGGGGACCCAGTACTTC. It yields the protein CASGPGTSGGGTQYF. The chain combines TRBV7-2 with TRBJ2-5; 16 nucleotides agree with TRBD2. This CDR3 spans 15 amino acids. Germline V gene lookup returns CDR1 SGHTA and CDR2 FQGNSA. V shed 8 bases, J shed 7 bases, and the junction held 7 bases outside the gene matches. The variable domain in full, completed from reference TRBV7-2 and TRBJ2-5, reads GAGVSQSPSNKVTEKGKDVELRCDPISGHTALYWYRQSLGQGLEFLIYFQGNSAPDKSGLPSDRFSAERTGGSVSTLTIQRTQQEDSAVYLCASGPGTSGGGTQYFGPGTRLLVL.

CDR3 sequence: CASSTGLAGGPANEQFF. The CDR3 bases are TGTGCCAGTAGTACCGGACTAGCGGGAGGGCCCGCCAATGAGCAGTTCTTC. The V gene is TRBV19, the J gene TRBJ2-1, with 15 bases lining up with TRBD2. The CDR3 length is 17 residues. Germline trimming cut 4 bases from V and 6 bases from J; bases unmatched to any gene: 7. Germline V gene data show CDR1 as LNHDA and CDR2 as SQIVND (reference sequence).

The chain links TRBV6-2 or TRBV6-3 to TRBJ2-1; 7 nucleotides match TRBD2. The CDR3 contains 16 residues. V lost 0 bases and J lost 7; bases outside the gene matches: 9. Germline CDR1 MNHEY, CDR2 SVGEGT. CDR3: CASSYSYGREYNEQFF. The CDR3 nucleotides read TGTGCCAGCAGTTACTCTTATGGGCGGGAGTATAATGAGCAGTTCTTC.

V is TRBV11-1 and J is TRBJ2-7; 7 bases are shared with TRBD1. The CDR3 totals 15 residues. Unmatched junction bases numbered 6, after V lost 4 bases and J lost 0 bases. Germline-derived CDR1 and CDR2 are SGHAT and FQDESV (reference sequence). As DNA, the CDR3 is TGTGCCAGCAGCTCGGGACAGATCGGCTCCTACGAGCAGTACTTC. It encodes CASSSGQIGSYEQYF.

The chain uses TRBV7-9 and TRBJ2-1, with 10 bases aligning to TRBD2. J lost 2 bases, V lost 7 bases, and 8 bases had no gene match. The CDR3 runs 16 residues. The germline V gene has CDR1 SEHNR and CDR2 FQNEAQ (reference sequence). The CDR3 DNA is TGTGCCAGCACCCCGCTAGCGGGAGAACCCTACAATGAGCAGTTCTTC. Protein sequence: CASTPLAGEPYNEQFF.

The CDR3 DNA is TGTGCCAGCAGCCAAGGACAAGGCTCCTACGAGCAGTACTTC. As protein: CASSQGQGSYEQYF. The chain joins TRBV3-1 (or the pseudogene TRBV3-2) to TRBJ2-7; no firm D call. In germline, CDR1 is LGHDT, CDR2 YNNKEL (reference sequence). V lost 1 base, J lost 0 bases, and 7 bases lay in between. The CDR3 has 14 residues.

The rearrangement links TRBV5-1 to TRBJ2-5, with 7 bases fitting TRBD2. The germline gives CDR1 SGHRS, CDR2 YFSETQ. The CDR3 spans 15 residues. The ends lost 0 bases at V and 5 bases at J; junction bases unmatched: 7. The CDR3 region is CASSLGSAGRETQYF. For the CDR3, the DNA is TGCGCCAGCAGCTTGGGGTCAGCGGGACGCGAGACCCAGTACTTC.

The chain couples TRBV10-3 to TRBJ2-6, with 7 bases identical to TRBD1. This CDR3 has 18 amino acids. Germline lookup yields CDR1 ENHRY and CDR2 SYGVKD. The V and J ends lost 6 bases and 1 base, in that order; junction bases with no gene match: 12. This CDR3 is CAISPDRASMSGANVLTF. The CDR3 nucleotides read TGTGCCATCAGCCCCGACAGGGCCTCAATGTCTGGGGCCAACGTCCTGACTTTC.

This chain links TRBV4-1 with TRBJ2-3, with D possibly being TRBD2 (7 bases). Germline CDR1 MGHRA, CDR2 YSYEKL. The CDR3 consists of 17 residues. Trimming stripped 4 bases from V and 5 bases from J, with 22 bases between. CDR3 amino acids: CASSPPSGEGVIDTQYF. DNA of the CDR3: TGCGCCAGCAGCCCCCCTTCAGGGGAGGGGGTGATAGATACGCAGTATTTT.

This chain joins TRBV24-1 and TRBJ1-5, with D hard to call. V lost 6 bases to trimming and J lost 7 bases, with 15 bases between them. This CDR3 has 14 amino acids. Germline V gene sequence: CDR1 KGHDR, CDR2 SFDVKD. The CDR3 sequence is CATSSPGTNQPQHF. The CDR3 nucleotides are TGTGCCACCAGTTCGCCGGGAACGAACCAGCCCCAGCATTTT.